The clone carrying this T cell receptor (beta chain) was seen ten or more times. What it recognizes is unknown. This entry is derived from a study of T cell repertoires in cytomegalovirus infection. Whole-study context: Shared public TCR beta signatures pointed to both CMV infection and a matching HLA type. Study results and limitations: CMV carriers with the relevant HLA were identified by cumulative public TCR beta family frequency.

MiXCR was run by TCRdb on the reads, yielding one entry per CDR3 protein. Among some 200,000 distinct CDR3 sequences listed, about 21% were seen once. The sequence derives from a human donor in good health (CMV status not recorded). Some clones in this sample may be carry-over from other donors' samples. Sequencing was done on a sample of PBMCs.

The CDR3 region is CASSLGSGTGAWILQETQYF. DNA for the CDR3: TGTGCCAGCAGCTTAGGGAGCGGGACAGGGGCCTGGATCTTGCAGGAGACCCAGTACTTC. This chain uses TRBV7-8 with TRBJ2-5, with 10 bases fitting TRBD1. With 1 base clipped from V and 5 bases from J, the junction kept 19 bases outside the gene matches. CDR3 length equals 20 residues. Germline CDR1 SGHVS, CDR2 FQNEAQ.